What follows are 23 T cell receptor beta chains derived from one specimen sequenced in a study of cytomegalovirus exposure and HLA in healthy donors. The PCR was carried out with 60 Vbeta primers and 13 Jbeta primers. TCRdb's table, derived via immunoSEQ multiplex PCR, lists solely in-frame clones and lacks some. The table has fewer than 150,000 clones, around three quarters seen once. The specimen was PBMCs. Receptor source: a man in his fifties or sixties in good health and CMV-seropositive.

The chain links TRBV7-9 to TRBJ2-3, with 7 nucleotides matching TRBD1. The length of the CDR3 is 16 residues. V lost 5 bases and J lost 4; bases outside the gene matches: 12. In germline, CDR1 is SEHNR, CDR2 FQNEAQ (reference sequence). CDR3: CASSTADRAGADTQYF. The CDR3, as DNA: TGTGCCAGCAGCACAGCCGACAGGGCAGGGGCAGATACGCAGTATTTT.

CDR3 coding DNA: TGTGCCAGCAGTTACTCGACCCCGAGAGCGGGGGGGGAGCAGTACTTC. This sequence encodes CASSYSTPRAGGEQYF. The V and J genes are TRBV6-6 and TRBJ2-7, with 10 bases lining up with TRBD2. The CDR3 is made up of 16 amino acids. V lost 0 bases to trimming and J lost 7 bases; unmatched junction nucleotides: 9. CDR1 and CDR2 (germline): MNHNY, SVGAGI (reference sequence).

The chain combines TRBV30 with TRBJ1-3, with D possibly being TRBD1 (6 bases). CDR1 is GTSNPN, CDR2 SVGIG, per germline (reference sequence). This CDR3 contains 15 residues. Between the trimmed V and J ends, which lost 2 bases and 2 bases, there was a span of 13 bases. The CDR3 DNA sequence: TGTGCCTGGAGTACTTCCAGGGGAGCTGGAAACACCATATATTTT. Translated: CAWSTSRGAGNTIYF.

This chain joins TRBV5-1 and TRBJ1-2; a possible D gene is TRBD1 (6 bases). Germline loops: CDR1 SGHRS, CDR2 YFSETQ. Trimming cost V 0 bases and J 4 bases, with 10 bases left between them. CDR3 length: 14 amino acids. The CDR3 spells CASSLEQGTYGYTF. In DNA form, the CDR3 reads TGCGCCAGCAGCTTGGAACAGGGCACCTATGGCTACACCTTC.

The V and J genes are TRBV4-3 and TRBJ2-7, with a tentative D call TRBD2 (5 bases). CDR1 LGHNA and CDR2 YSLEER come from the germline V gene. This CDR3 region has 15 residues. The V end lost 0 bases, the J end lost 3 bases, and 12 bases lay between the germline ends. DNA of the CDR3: TGCGCCAGCAGCCAAGATCGTACTAGTAACTACGAGCAGTACTTC. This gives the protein CASSQDRTSNYEQYF.

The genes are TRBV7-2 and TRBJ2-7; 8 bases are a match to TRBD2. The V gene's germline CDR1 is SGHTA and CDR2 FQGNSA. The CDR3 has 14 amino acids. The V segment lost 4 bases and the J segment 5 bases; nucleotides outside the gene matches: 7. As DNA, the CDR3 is TGTGCCAGCAGCTCAGGACTAGCTGCCGACGAGCAGTACTTC. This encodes CASSSGLAADEQYF.

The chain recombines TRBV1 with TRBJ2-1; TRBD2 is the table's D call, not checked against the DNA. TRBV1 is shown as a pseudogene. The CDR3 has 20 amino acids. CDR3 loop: CTSSPGEVQAGGPGGGEQFF. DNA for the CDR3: TGCACCAGCAGCCCCGGAGAGGTACAAGCGGGAGGACCAGGGGGGGGTGAGCAGTTCTTC.

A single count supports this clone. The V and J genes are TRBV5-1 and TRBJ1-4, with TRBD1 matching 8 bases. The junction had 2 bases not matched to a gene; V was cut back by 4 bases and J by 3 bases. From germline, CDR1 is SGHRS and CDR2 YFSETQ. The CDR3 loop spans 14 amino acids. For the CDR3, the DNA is TGCGCCAGCAGCGTACAGGGGGCTAATGAAAAACTGTTTTTT. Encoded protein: CASSVQGANEKLFF.

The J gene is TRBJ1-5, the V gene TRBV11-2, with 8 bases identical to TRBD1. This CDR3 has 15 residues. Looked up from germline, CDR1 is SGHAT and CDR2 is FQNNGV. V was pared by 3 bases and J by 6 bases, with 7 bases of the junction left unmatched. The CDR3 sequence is CASSFTGGEGQPQHF. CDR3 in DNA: TGTGCCAGCAGCTTCACAGGGGGGGAAGGTCAGCCCCAGCATTTT. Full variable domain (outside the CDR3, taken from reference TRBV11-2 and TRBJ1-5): EAGVAQSPRYKIIEKRQSVAFWCNPISGHATLYWYQQILGQGPKLLIQFQNNGVVDDSQLPKDRFSAERLKGVDSTLKIQPAKLEDSAVYLCASSFTGGEGQPQHFGDGTRLSIL.

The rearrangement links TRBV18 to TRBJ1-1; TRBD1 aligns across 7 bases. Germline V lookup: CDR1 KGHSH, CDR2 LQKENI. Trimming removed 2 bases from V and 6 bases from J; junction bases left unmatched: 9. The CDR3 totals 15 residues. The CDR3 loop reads CASSPTRQGKAEAFF. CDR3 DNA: TGTGCCAGCTCACCAACTCGACAGGGAAAAGCTGAAGCTTTCTTT.

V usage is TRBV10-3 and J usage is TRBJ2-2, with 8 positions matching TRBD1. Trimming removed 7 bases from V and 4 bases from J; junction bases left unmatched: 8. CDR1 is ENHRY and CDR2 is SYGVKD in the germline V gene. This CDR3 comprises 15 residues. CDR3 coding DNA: TGTGCCATCAATGTCGGACAGGGACTCACCGGGGAGCTGTTTTTT. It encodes CAINVGQGLTGELFF.

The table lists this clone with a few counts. CDR3 loop: CSGVRTGLDTQYF. CDR3 coding DNA: TGCAGCGGTGTCAGGACAGGCTTAGATACGCAGTATTTT. The genes are TRBV29-1 and TRBJ2-3, with 7 bases that match TRBD1. Trimming cost V 7 bases and J 5 bases; bases outside gene matches: 9. The CDR3 loop spans 13 amino acids. Germline V gene sequence: CDR1 SQVTM, CDR2 ANQGSEA.

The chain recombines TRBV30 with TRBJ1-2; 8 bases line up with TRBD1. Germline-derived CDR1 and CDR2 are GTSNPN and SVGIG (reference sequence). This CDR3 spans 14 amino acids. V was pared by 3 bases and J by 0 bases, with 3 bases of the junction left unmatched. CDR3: CAWSMGQANYGYTF. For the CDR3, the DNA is TGTGCCTGGAGCATGGGACAGGCTAACTATGGCTACACCTTC.

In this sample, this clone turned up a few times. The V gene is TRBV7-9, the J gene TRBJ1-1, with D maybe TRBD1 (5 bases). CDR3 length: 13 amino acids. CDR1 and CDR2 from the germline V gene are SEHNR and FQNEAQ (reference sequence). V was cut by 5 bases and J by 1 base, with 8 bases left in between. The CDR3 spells CASSDDRNTEAFF. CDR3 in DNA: TGTGCCAGCAGCGACGACAGGAACACTGAAGCTTTCTTT.

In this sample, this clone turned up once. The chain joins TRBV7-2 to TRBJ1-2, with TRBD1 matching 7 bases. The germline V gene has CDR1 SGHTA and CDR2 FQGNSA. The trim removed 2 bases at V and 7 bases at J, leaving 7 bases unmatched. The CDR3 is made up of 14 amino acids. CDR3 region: CASSLTGRGSGYTF. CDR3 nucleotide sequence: TGTGCCAGCAGCTTAACGGGCAGGGGGAGTGGCTACACCTTC.

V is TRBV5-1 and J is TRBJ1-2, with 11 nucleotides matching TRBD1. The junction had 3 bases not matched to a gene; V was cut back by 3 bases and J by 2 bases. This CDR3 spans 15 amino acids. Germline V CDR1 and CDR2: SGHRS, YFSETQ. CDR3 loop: CASSSRTGGNYGYTF. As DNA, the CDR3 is TGCGCCAGCAGCTCCAGGACAGGGGGCAACTATGGCTACACCTTC.

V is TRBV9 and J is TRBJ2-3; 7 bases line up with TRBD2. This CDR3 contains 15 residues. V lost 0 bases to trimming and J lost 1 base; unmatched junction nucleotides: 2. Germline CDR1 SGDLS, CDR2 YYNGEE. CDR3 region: CASSVVAGGTDTQYF. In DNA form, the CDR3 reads TGTGCCAGCAGCGTAGTGGCGGGGGGCACAGATACGCAGTATTTT.

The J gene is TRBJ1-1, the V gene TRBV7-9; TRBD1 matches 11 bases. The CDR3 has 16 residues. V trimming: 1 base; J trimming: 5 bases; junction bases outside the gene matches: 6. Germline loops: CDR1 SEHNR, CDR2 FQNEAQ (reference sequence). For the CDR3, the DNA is TGTGCCAGCAGCTTAGGGGGGACAGGGGGAGGTACTGAAGCTTTCTTT. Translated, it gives CASSLGGTGGGTEAFF.

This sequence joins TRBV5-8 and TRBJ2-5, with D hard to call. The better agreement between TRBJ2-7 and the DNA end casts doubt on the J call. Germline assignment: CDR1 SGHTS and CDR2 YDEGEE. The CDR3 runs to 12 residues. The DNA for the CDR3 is TGTGCCAGCAGCTTGGATTTCTACGAGCAGTACTTC. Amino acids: CASSLDFYEQYF.

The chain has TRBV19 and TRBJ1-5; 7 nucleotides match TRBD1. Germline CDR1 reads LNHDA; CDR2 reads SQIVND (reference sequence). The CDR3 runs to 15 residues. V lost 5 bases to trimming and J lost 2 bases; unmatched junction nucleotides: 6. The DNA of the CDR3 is TGTGCCAGTAGTCGGGAAGACAGGGGCAATCAGCCCCAGCATTTT. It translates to CASSREDRGNQPQHF.

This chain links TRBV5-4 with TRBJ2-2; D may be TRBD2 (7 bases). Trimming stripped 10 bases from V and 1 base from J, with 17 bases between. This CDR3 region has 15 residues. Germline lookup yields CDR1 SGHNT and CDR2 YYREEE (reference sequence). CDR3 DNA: TGTGCCTATCTCGGGGGGACACGGAACACCGGGGAGCTGTTTTTT. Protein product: CAYLGGTRNTGELFF.

As DNA, the CDR3 is TGTGCCAGCAGCTTGGATTCCCTAGGTGAAAAACTGTTTTTT. Residues: CASSLDSLGEKLFF. The J gene is TRBJ1-4, the V gene TRBV5-6, with D uncertain. Germline assignment: CDR1 SGHDT and CDR2 YYEEEE. Trimming cost V 0 bases and J 7 bases, with 10 bases left between them. CDR3 length: 14 amino acids.

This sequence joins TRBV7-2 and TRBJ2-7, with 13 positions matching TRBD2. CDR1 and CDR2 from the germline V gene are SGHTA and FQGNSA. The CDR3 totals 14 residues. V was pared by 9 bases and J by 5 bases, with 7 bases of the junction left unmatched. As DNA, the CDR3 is TGTGCCAGTTCCACGGGACTAGCGGGAAACGAGCAGTACTTC. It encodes CASSTGLAGNEQYF.